This T cell receptor beta chain is drawn from a study of T cell changes during pregnancy in multiple sclerosis. Repertoires were generated with immunoSEQ multiplex PCR, while TCRdb's copy carries only in-frame clones and drops some. The data show some 48,000 clones, about nine tenths seen once. The sequence was collected from a female donor in good health, enrolled as a control in a pregnancy study. The sample was CD4+ T cells from peripheral blood mononuclear cells, taken after pregnancy.

The CDR3 protein is CATLQDRGGRQPQHF. CDR3 DNA sequence: TGTGCCACCCTCCAAGACAGGGGAGGTCGTCAGCCCCAGCATTTT. The chain couples TRBV10-3 to TRBJ1-5, with 8 bases lining up with TRBD1. This CDR3 has 15 amino acids. V shed 10 bases, J shed 6 bases, and the junction held 14 bases outside the gene matches. Per germline, CDR1 ENHRY and CDR2 SYGVKD.